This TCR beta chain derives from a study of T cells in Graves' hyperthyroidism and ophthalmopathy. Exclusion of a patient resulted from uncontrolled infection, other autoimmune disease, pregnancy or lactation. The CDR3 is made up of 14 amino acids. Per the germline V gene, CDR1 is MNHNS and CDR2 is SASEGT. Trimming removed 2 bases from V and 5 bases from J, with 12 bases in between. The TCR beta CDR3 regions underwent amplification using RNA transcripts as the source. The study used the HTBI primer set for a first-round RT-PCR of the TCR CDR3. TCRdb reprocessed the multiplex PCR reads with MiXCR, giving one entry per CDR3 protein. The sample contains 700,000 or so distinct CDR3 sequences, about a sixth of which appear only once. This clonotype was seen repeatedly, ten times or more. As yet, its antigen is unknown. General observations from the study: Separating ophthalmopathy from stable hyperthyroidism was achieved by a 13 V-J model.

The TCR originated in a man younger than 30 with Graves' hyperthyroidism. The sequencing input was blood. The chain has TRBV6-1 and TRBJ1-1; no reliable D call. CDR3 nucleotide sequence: TGTGCCAGCAGTGAACCCCTAGGAGGTACTGAAGCTTTCTTT. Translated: CASSEPLGGTEAFF.